This T cell receptor (beta chain) originates from a study of blood T cells in healthy people across ages. Study observations and caveats: More naive CD4+ cells and higher diversity were found in long-lived than in aged donors. Observed TCR beta diversity per million T cells went down as age went up. This fall followed a roughly linear course with age. For the donors, CMV status was unknown and possibly confounded expanded clonotype changes.

This clonotype was picked up one time. The antigen is unknown. Primed by a sample-barcoded 5' primer and a J-beta primer mix, a second PCR proceeded for roughly 7 to 12 cycles. TCRdb independently ran MiXCR on the 5' RACE reads; one entry per CDR3 protein. The sample holds hundreds of thousands of distinct CDR3 sequences, roughly 50% seen once. The CDR3 totals 18 residues. Germline V gene sequence: CDR1 SGHNT, CDR2 YENEEA. Trimming took off 2 bases at V and 1 base at J, with 19 bases between the two ends. The TCR was taken from a man aged 55 to 69 in good health. Sequencing input: blood. The chain employs TRBV11-3 and TRBJ2-3; tentative D call: TRBD2 (6 bases). The CDR3 here is CASSLSRTSTGGTDTQYF. The CDR3 DNA reads TGTGCCAGCAGCTTATCGCGGACATCCACGGGGGGCACAGATACGCAGTATTTT.